This T cell receptor (beta chain) was documented in a study of human T cells and chemical hapten exposure. Note on this clonotype: The antigen is unknown.

TCRdb reprocessed the RACE reads via MiXCR and lists one record per CDR3 protein. The repertoire holds 190,000 or so distinct CDR3 sequences, with under 25% as singletons. V trimming: 6 bases; J trimming: 4 bases; junction bases outside the gene matches: 7. CDR1 and CDR2 from the germline V gene are DFQATT and SNEGSKA (reference sequence). This CDR3 is built from 13 residues. Time point defined: patch test 3, about 24 weeks after DPC sensitization. Treatment defined: therapeutic diphenylcyclopropenone sensitization with weekly scalp DPC. Non-pregnant alopecia patients aged 18 to 70, suitable for DPC therapy. The study's findings and limits: Versus controls, significantly more large CDR3 similarity clusters arose from expanded TCRs.

The V gene is TRBV20-1, the J gene TRBJ2-3, with 7 nucleotides matching TRBD1. The clonotype comes from a woman aged 40 to 50 with alopecia areata. Some clones in this sample may be carry-over from other donors' samples. This specimen consisted of whole blood, obtained in connection with sensitization to the hapten diphenylcyclopropenone (DPC). The CDR3 loop reads CSANLDRADTQYF. The CDR3 nucleotides are TGCAGTGCAAATCTCGACAGGGCAGATACGCAGTATTTT.